This TCR beta chain was sequenced during a study of prognosis after radiotherapy for stage I lung cancer. Researchers used two-round multiplex PCR to amplify TCR beta CDR3 starting from genomic DNA. The first round of PCR was done with primers that matched each TRBV and TRBJ gene. TCRdb ran MiXCR on the multiplex PCR reads and lists one entry per CDR3 protein. The repertoire holds some 14,000 distinct CDR3 sequences, with approximately 33% as singletons. Trimming cost V 4 bases and J 4 bases; bases outside gene matches: 9. CDR3 length equals 18 residues. The germline gives CDR1 SGHTS, CDR2 YDEGEE. This clonotype has ten or more counts. Its specificity is not known. Overall study findings and caveats: Reportedly, TRBV and TRBJ gene usage varied with metastasis presence.

The chain recombines TRBV5-8 with TRBJ2-1; the match to TRBD2 covers 15 bases. The material was PBMCs, obtained before or after stereotactic body radiation therapy (not recorded which). The clonotype comes from a donor at least 50 years old with non-small cell lung cancer. The CDR3 DNA follows: TGTGCCAGCAGCACCGGACTAGCGGGAGGGGGGATGTACAATGAGCAGTTCTTC. Translation: CASSTGLAGGGMYNEQFF. Together with reference TRBV5-8 and TRBJ2-1, the CDR3 gives the full variable domain: EAGVTQSPTHLIKTRGQQATLRCSPISGHTSVYWYQQALGLGLQFLLWYDEGEERNRGNFPPRFSGRQFPNYSSELNVNALELEDSALYLCASSTGLAGGGMYNEQFFGPGTRLTVL.